This is a list of T cell receptor beta chains from one sample in a study of Graves' ophthalmopathy and Graves' hyperthyroidism. TCRdb analysed the multiplex PCR reads with MiXCR anew, one entry per CDR3 protein. The table records almost 750,000 distinct CDR3 sequences, 40% of them present only once. Specimen: peripheral blood. Every receptor here comes from an adult man with Graves' ophthalmopathy. Each CDR3 is given with its conserved first and last residue. D genes are given only for firm matches. Clone size is not always given. Where it is, it says once, few, many or a class for expanded clones.

j_gene | d_gene | abundance | v_gene | CDR3aa | CDR3nt
TRBJ1-1 | . | many | TRBV5-1 | CASSLGEGAEAFF | TGCGCCAGCAGCTTGGGGGAGGGCGCTGAAGCTTTCTTT
TRBJ1-5 | . | . | TRBV20-1 | CSARSQHF | TGCAGTGCCCGGTCCCAGCATTTT
TRBJ1-5 | TRBD1 | few | TRBV19 | CASTDRVQDQPQHF | TGTGCCAGTACCGACAGGGTTCAAGATCAGCCCCAGCATTTT
TRBJ1-2 | TRBD1 | few | TRBV7-8 | CASSGGTGETITYGYTF | TGTGCCAGCAGCGGTGGGACAGGGGAGACTATTACTTATGGCTACACCTTC
TRBJ1-6 | . | . | TRBV25-1 | CASSRIRGSPLHF | TGTGCCAGCTCCAGGATCCGGGGTTCACCCCTCCACTTT
TRBJ2-5 | TRBD2 | . | TRBV10-2 | CASSRRGTSGAGQETQYF | TGTGCCAGCAGCCGCCGCGGGACTAGCGGAGCGGGGCAAGAGACCCAGTACTTC
TRBJ2-7 | . | . | TRBV13 | CASSRVGGSSYEQYF | TGTGCCAGCAGCAGGGTGGGAGGCAGCTCCTACGAGCAGTACTTC
TRBJ2-7 | . | . | TRBV20-1 | CSVGGENEQYF | TGCAGTGTAGGGGGGGAAAATGAGCAGTACTTC
TRBJ1-2 | . | . | TRBV10-3 | CASSLSLSNGYTF | TGTGCCAGCAGTTTGAGCCTTTCGAATGGCTACACCTTC
TRBJ1-1 | . | many | TRBV7-6 | CASSLDPRGNTEAFF | TGTGCCAGCAGCTTAGATCCGAGGGGGAACACTGAAGCTTTCTTT
TRBJ2-5 | . | . | TRBV7-2 | CASSTAGRETQYF | TGTGCCAGCAGTACAGCAGGGAGGGAGACCCAGTACTTC
TRBJ2-7 | TRBD2 | few | TRBV6-6 | CASTYGASGGYEQYF | TGTGCCAGCACCTATGGGGCTAGCGGGGGCTACGAGCAGTACTTC
TRBJ2-7 | . | . | TRBV4-2 | CASSPDGKGYEQYF | TGTGCCAGCAGCCCGGATGGGAAAGGCTACGAGCAGTACTTC
TRBJ2-7 | . | . | TRBV7-2 | CASSERGEADEQYF | TGTGCCAGCTCAGAGAGAGGGGAGGCAGACGAGCAGTACTTC
TRBJ2-5 | TRBD1 | many | TRBV2 | CASSGDRGGQYF | TGTGCCAGCAGTGGGGACAGGGGAGGCCAGTACTTC
TRBJ1-5 | . | few | TRBV9 | CASSVDGVGNQPQHF | TGTGCCAGCAGCGTAGACGGGGTAGGCAATCAGCCCCAGCATTTT